This T cell receptor (beta chain) was identified during a study of spatial heterogeneity in lung cancer. In this sample, this clonotype turned up many times. V lost 10 bases, J lost 1 base, and 13 bases lay in between. Germline V CDR1 and CDR2: SNHLY, FYNNEI. This CDR3 spans 13 amino acids. Every TCR cDNA molecule carried a tag that served as a unique molecular identifier. TCRdb recomputed calls from the 5' RACE reads with MiXCR, one row per CDR3 protein. This sample has more than 50,000 distinct CDR3 sequences, with less than 9% found just once. As to time point: sample taken at primary tumor resection. Tumor, nontumor lung or frozen PBMC supplied whole RNA, sequenced without sorting. 72 TRACERx patients with early, untreated non-small cell lung cancer donated samples.

The V and J genes are TRBV2 and TRBJ1-1; D is unclear. This clonotype was obtained from a female donor with early-stage non-small cell lung cancer. The specimen was PBMCs, collected at surgery. The CDR3 region has the DNA TGTGCCAATGAGTTCGGGGAGAACACTGAAGCTTTCTTT. Protein product: CANEFGENTEAFF.